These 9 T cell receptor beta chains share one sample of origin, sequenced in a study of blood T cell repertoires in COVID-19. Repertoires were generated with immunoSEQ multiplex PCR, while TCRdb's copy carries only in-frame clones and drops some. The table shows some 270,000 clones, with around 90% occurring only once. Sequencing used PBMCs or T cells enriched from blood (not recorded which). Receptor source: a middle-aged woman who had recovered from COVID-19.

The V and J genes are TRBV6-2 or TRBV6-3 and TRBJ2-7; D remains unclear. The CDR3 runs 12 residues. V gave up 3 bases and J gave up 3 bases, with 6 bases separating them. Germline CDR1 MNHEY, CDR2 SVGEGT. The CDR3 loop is CASSYVNYEQYF. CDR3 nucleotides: TGTGCCAGCAGTTATGTCAACTACGAGCAGTACTTC.

Written as DNA, the CDR3 is TGTGCCAGCAGCTTAAGCCGGGGTCCTGCCTACGAGCAGTACTTC. This sequence encodes CASSLSRGPAYEQYF. V usage is TRBV11-2 and J usage is TRBJ2-7; TRBD2 is a possible D gene (5 bases). The CDR3 sequence is 15 residues long. V lost 2 bases and J 2 bases, leaving 13 bases between the germline ends. Germline CDR1 is SGHAT and CDR2 is FQNNGV.

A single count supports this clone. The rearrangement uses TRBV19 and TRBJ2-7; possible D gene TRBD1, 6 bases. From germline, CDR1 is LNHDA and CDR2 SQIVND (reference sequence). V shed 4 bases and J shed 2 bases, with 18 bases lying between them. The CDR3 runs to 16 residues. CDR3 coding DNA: TGTGCCAGTAGTAGCGCACAGGGAAGGCCCACCTACGAGCAGTACTTC. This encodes CASSSAQGRPTYEQYF.

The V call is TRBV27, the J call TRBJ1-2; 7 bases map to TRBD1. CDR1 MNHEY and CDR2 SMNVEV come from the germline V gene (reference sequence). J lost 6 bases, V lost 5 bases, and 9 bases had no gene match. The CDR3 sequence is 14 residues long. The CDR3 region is CASSPPGQVNGYTF. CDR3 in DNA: TGTGCCAGCAGTCCACCAGGACAGGTGAATGGCTACACCTTC.

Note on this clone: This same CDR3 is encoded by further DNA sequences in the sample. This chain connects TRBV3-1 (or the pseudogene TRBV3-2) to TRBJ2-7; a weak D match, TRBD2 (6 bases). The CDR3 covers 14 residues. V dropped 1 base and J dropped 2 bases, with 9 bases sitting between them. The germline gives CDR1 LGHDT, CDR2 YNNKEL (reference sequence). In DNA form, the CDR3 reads TGTGCCAGCAGCCAAGTAGGGAGGACCTACGAGCAGTACTTC. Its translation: CASSQVGRTYEQYF.

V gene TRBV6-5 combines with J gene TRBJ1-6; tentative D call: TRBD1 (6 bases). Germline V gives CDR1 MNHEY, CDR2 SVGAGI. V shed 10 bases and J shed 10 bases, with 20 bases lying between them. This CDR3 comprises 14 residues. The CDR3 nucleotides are TGTGCCAACTCGGAGGAGGGGGGGCGATCACCCCTCCACTTT. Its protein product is CANSEEGGRSPLHF.

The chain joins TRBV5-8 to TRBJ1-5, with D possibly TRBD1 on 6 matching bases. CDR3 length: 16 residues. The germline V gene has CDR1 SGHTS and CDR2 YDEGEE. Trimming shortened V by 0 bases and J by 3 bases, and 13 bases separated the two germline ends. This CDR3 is CASSLGQGTFNQPQHF. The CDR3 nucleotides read TGTGCCAGCAGCTTGGGTCAGGGGACATTCAATCAGCCCCAGCATTTT.

CDR3 nucleotides: TGTGCCAGCAGCTCCGGGACAAACCTAAATGAGCAGTTCTTC. It is translated as CASSSGTNLNEQFF. V gene TRBV7-2 combines with J gene TRBJ2-1; possibly TRBD1 for D (6 bases). V gave up 4 bases and J gave up 7 bases, with 14 bases separating them. The CDR3 covers 14 residues. Per the germline V gene, CDR1 is SGHTA and CDR2 is FQGNSA.

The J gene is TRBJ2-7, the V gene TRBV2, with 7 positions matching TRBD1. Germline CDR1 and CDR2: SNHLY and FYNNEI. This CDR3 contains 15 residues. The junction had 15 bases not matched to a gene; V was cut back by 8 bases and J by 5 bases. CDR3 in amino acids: CASLKPGGQVDEQYF. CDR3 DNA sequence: TGTGCCAGCCTAAAACCCGGTGGACAGGTCGACGAGCAGTACTTC.